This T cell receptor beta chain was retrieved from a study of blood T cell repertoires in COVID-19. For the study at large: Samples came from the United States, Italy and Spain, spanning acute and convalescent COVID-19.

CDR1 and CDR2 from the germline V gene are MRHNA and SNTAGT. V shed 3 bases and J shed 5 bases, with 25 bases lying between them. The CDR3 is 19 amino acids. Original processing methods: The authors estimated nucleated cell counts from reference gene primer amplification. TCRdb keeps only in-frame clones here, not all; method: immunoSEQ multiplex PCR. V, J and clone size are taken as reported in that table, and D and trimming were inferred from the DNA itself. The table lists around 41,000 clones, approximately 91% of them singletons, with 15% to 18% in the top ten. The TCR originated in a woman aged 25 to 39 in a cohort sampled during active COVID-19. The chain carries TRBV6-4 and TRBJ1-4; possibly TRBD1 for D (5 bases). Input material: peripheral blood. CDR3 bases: TGTGCCAGCAGTGATGCATTCCCCTGGGGGAGGAGGCCAAATGAAAAACTGTTTTTT. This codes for CASSDAFPWGRRPNEKLFF.